The clone carrying this T cell receptor beta chain has just one count. Its antigen is still unknown. Unrecorded immune exposures were likely, despite nominal health at sampling. The data originate from a study of cytomegalovirus exposure and HLA in healthy donors. The PCR had 60 Vbeta and 13 Jbeta primers. Only in-frame clones appear in the TCRdb table, and some are missing; sequencing was by immunoSEQ multiplex PCR. The sample consists of about 190,000 clones, 70% to 75% of them appearing once. Points from the study as a whole: Some TCR beta chains (more than 150 of them) were listed as cytomegalovirus-associated. When analyzed later, a missense DCLRE1C variant was found to be linked to TCR beta V- and J-gene trimming.

With 5 bases removed from V and 3 bases from J, the gap between germline ends came to 16 bases. Germline assignment: CDR1 LNHNV and CDR2 YYDKDF (reference sequence). The CDR3 is 15 residues long. The sequence was collected from a man aged 30-40 years in good health and CMV-seropositive. This sequence joins TRBV15 and TRBJ1-2, with D tentatively TRBD1 (6 bases). The specimen was PBMCs. CDR3 sequence (DNA): TGTGCCACCAGCGAAGCGGGGGGGCCACACTATGGCTACACCTTC. It is translated as CATSEAGGPHYGYTF.